These 10 T cell receptor beta chains came from one sample sequenced in a study of graft-versus-host responses after intestinal transplantation. No antigens are known for them. Generated by immunoSEQ multiplex PCR, the TCRdb table keeps only in-frame clones and is missing some. The sample has about 97,000 clones, around 92% seen once. The sequenced sample was unstimulated CD4+ T cells sorted from spleen or lymph node cells, obtained before transplant. The source is a human donor who was the organ donor for an intestinal transplant.

This chain uses TRBV9 with TRBJ2-1, with TRBD2 identical over 13 bases. Losses at the gene ends were 0 bases for V and 7 bases for J; bases not matched to a gene: 13. The CDR3 is 19 residues long. Germline V gives CDR1 SGDLS, CDR2 YYNGEE. CDR3 DNA: TGTGCCAGCAGCGTAGCAGGACTAGCGGGGGCACTCAAGGGGAATGAGCAGTTCTTC. This encodes CASSVAGLAGALKGNEQFF. Full variable domain (remainder filled in from reference TRBV9 and TRBJ2-1): DSGVTQTPKHLITATGQRVTLRCSPRSGDLSVYWYQQSLDQGLQFLIQYYNGEERAKGNILERFSAQQFPDLHSELNLSSLELGDSALYFCASSVAGLAGALKGNEQFFGPGTRLTVL.

The chain combines TRBV5-4 with TRBJ2-3, with 8 bases matching TRBD2. The V segment lost 0 bases and the J segment 1 base; nucleotides outside the gene matches: 4. The CDR3 sequence is 16 residues long. Germline V gene sequence: CDR1 SGHNT, CDR2 YYREEE (reference sequence). In DNA form, the CDR3 reads TGTGCCAGCAGCTTGGTAGGAGCGGGGGGCACAGATACGCAGTATTTT. Translated: CASSLVGAGGTDTQYF. Full variable domain (outside the CDR3, taken from reference TRBV5-4 and TRBJ2-3): ETGVTQSPTHLIKTRGQQVTLRCSSQSGHNTVSWYQQALGQGPQFIFQYYREEENGRGNFPPRFSGLQFPNYSSELNVNALELDDSALYLCASSLVGAGGTDTQYFGPGTRLTVL.

The chain has TRBV28 and TRBJ1-1; D is undetermined. The germline gives CDR1 MDHEN, CDR2 SYDVKM. V was clipped by 8 bases and J by 7 bases, with 11 bases between them. The CDR3 covers 11 residues. CDR3 DNA: TGTGCCAGCGTACGGGTCTTTGAAGCTTTCTTT. Its translation: CASVRVFEAFF.

This chain connects TRBV6-1 to TRBJ1-5; 8 bases fit TRBD1. This CDR3 comprises 14 residues. The ends lost 4 bases at V and 6 bases at J; junction bases unmatched: 5. Germline CDR1 MNHNS, CDR2 SASEGT. The CDR3 coding sequence is TGTGCCAGCAGTGGCCAGACAGGGGCTCAGCCCCAGCATTTT. The encoded protein is CASSGQTGAQPQHF.

The rearrangement links TRBV5-4 to TRBJ2-7, with a possible D match to TRBD2 (6 bases). V was trimmed by 0 bases and J by 4 bases, leaving 8 bases between them. The germline V gene encodes CDR1 SGHNT and CDR2 YYREEE (reference sequence). This CDR3 region has 13 residues. CDR3 coding DNA: TGTGCCAGCAGCTTGGATGGAGGGTACGAGCAGTACTTC. It specifies CASSLDGGYEQYF.

The chain is built from TRBV7-2 and TRBJ1-2, with TRBD1 as a possible D gene (5 bases). Deletions cut 5 bases from V and 3 bases from J, with 13 bases between. The CDR3 is 14 residues long. Germline V gives CDR1 SGHTA, CDR2 FQGNSA. The CDR3 loop reads CASSRGTDDYGYTF. The CDR3 nucleotides are TGTGCCAGCAGCCGCGGGACGGACGACTATGGCTACACCTTC. Full variable domain (rest looked up from reference TRBV7-2 and TRBJ1-2): GAGVSQSPSNKVTEKGKDVELRCDPISGHTALYWYRQSLGQGLEFLIYFQGNSAPDKSGLPSDRFSAERTGGSVSTLTIQRTQQEDSAVYLCASSRGTDDYGYTFGSGTRLTVV.

This clone was seen once. The chain couples TRBV5-1 to TRBJ2-5, with a weak D call TRBD2 (5 bases). In germline, CDR1 is SGHRS, CDR2 YFSETQ. The CDR3 loop spans 13 amino acids. Trimming stripped 3 bases from V and 2 bases from J, with 8 bases between. In DNA, the CDR3 is TGCGCCAGCAGCTCTGGACTGCAAGAGACCCAGTACTTC. It translates to CASSSGLQETQYF.

The V gene is TRBV6-5, the J gene TRBJ1-1, with a possible D match to TRBD1 (6 bases). Looked up from germline, CDR1 is MNHEY and CDR2 is SVGAGI. The CDR3 has 16 residues. Trimming stripped 3 bases from V and 0 bases from J, with 14 bases between. The CDR3: CASSYMTGTVNTEAFF. In DNA form, the CDR3 reads TGTGCCAGCAGTTATATGACAGGTACCGTGAACACTGAAGCTTTCTTT.

The chain joins TRBV30 to TRBJ1-2, with D possibly TRBD1 on 6 matching bases. The CDR3 is 14 amino acids. V lost 2 bases and J lost 8, with 18 bases in between. Germline V gene lookup returns CDR1 GTSNPN and CDR2 SVGIG (reference sequence). The chain's CDR3 is CAWSPIGRGGGYTF. CDR3 coding DNA: TGTGCCTGGAGTCCGATCGGCAGGGGCGGAGGCTACACCTTC.

This clone was seen only a few times. This chain joins TRBV4-1 and TRBJ2-7, with D hard to call. CDR3 length: 14 amino acids. The germline gives CDR1 MGHRA, CDR2 YSYEKL. The V end lost 3 bases, the J end lost 7 bases, and 16 bases lay between the germline ends. CDR3 region: CASSQGWWAPEQYF. In DNA, the CDR3 is TGCGCCAGCAGCCAGGGCTGGTGGGCCCCTGAGCAGTACTTC.